The rows below give T cell receptor beta chains drawn from one sample of a study of shared clonotypes between healthy human individuals. Sequencing was performed with immunoSEQ multiplex PCR; in TCRdb, only in-frame clones are kept and a portion is missing. The data hold some 500,000 clones, with approximately 95% observed a single time. The sequencing input was naive CD4+ T cells sorted from blood. These receptors were obtained from a woman aged 25-40 years in good health. Both conserved end residues are part of each CDR3. Each record gives: V gene, J gene, CDR3 protein.

TRBV28	TRBJ2-3	CASRTSASTDTQYF
TRBV11-2	TRBJ2-2	CASSQDRYTGELFF
TRBV9	TRBJ1-2	CASSIGQLYGYTF
TRBV11-2	TRBJ2-3	CASSERTSGRSDTQYF
TRBV29-1	TRBJ2-3	CSAGTGTADTQYF
TRBV19	TRBJ2-2	CASSRAVLLGELFF
TRBV5-1	TRBJ2-1	CASTSGPGGSYNEQFF
TRBV5-4	TRBJ2-2	CASSLRRLAGAPGELFF
TRBV18	TRBJ2-7	CASSPGTASYEQYF
TRBV29-1	TRBJ1-1	CSVEERGLAFF
TRBV11-2	TRBJ1-1	CASSLSQGNTEAFF
TRBV4-2	TRBJ2-5	CASSQEGQGALGKETQYF
TRBV2	TRBJ2-7	CASADRSTHYEQYF
TRBV6-5	TRBJ1-1	CASSYSGPLTEAFF
TRBV28	TRBJ1-2	CASSSPGTGLASNYGYTF
TRBV27	TRBJ1-4	CASSWGRKLFF
TRBV7-9	TRBJ2-1	CASSTPDRSHNEQFF
TRBV28	TRBJ2-7	CASSLPPPYEQYF
TRBV18	TRBJ2-7	CASSPPTGGTYEQYF
TRBV5-1	TRBJ2-3	CASSLKYTQYF